This T cell receptor beta chain stems from a study of radiotherapy plus CTLA-4 blockade in lung cancer listed by TCRdb under 2018. At the level of the whole study: Among enrolled patients, about 17% had an objective response and approximately 30% reached disease control. The full study reports these points: After treatment with radiotherapy and ipilimumab, TCR clones that came from tumors expanded in the peripheral blood. The strongest predictors of response, as reported, were early dynamic changes in blood T cell clones along with a rise in serum interferon-beta after radiation.

With respect to this clone: Its antigen has not been determined. No per-base quality is available; no much larger clone lies one base away.

Per the germline V gene, MNHNS is the CDR1 and SASEGT is the CDR2. From the cysteine through the phenylalanine, the CDR3 covers 17 amino acids. Only CDR3 DNA remains: 51 bases, in frame from the first base. The trim is 1 base for V and 0 bases for J, with a gap of 13 bases between the germline ends. Libraries were made using the immunoSEQ multiplex PCR assay. Held by TCRdb, this immuneACCESS table contains in-frame sequences only and omits some clones. Under half of the omission traces to an unresolved V gene where checked; the cause of the rest is unknown. The sample has tens of thousands of clones on record, about 72% of them singletons. About 8.5% of the sample goes to the ten largest clones. In this study, focal radiation therapy paired with CTLA-4 blockade (ipilimumab) was tested in patients who had chemo-refractory metastatic non-small-cell lung cancer.

The material was peripheral blood, obtained from a patient treated with radiotherapy plus ipilimumab. The chain uses TRBV6-1 and TRBJ2-4; TRBD1 is possibly the D segment (6 matching bases). The receptor comes from a human donor with non-small cell lung cancer whose response to radiotherapy plus ipilimumab could not be evaluated. The CDR3 here reads CASSEVRWGRAKNIQYF. DNA sequence: TGTGCCAGCAGTGAAGTAAGGTGGGGGCGAGCCAAAAACATTCAGTACTTC.